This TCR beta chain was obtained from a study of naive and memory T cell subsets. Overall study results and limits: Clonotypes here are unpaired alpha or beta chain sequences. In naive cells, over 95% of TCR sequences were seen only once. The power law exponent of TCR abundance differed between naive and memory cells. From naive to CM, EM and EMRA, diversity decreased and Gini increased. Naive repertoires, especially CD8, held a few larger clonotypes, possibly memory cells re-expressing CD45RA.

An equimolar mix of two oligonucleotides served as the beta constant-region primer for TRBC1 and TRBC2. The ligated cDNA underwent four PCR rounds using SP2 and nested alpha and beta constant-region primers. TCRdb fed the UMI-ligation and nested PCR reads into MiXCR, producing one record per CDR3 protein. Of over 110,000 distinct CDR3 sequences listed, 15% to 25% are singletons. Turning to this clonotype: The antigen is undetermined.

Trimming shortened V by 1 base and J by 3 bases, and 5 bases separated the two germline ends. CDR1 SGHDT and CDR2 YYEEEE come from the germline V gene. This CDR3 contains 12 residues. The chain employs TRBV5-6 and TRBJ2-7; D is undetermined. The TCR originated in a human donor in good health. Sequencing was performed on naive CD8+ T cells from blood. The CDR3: CASSLYGYEQYF. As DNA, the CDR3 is TGTGCCAGCAGCTTGTATGGCTACGAGCAGTACTTC.